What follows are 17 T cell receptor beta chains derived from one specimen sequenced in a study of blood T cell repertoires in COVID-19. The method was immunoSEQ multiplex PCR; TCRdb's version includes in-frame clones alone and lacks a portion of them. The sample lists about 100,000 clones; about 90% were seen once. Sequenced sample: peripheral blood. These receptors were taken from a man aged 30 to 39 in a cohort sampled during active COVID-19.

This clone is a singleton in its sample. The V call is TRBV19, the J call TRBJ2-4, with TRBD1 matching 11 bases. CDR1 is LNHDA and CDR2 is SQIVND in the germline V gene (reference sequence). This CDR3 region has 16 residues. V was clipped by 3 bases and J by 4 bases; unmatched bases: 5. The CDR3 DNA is TGTGCCAGTAGTATTCCTGGGACAGGGGGAAAAAACATTCAGTACTTC. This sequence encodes CASSIPGTGGKNIQYF.

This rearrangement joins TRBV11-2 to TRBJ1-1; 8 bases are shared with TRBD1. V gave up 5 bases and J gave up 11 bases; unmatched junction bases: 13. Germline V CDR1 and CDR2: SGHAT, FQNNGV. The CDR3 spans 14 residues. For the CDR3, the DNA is TGTGCCAGCAGCCCGTTGACAGGGGCGGAGAGGGCTTTCTTT. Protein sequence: CASSPLTGAERAFF.

The DNA for the CDR3 is TGTGCCAGCAGCCCCACTGGTAACAATTCACCCCTCCACTTT. Encoded protein: CASSPTGNNSPLHF. V usage is TRBV27 and J usage is TRBJ1-6; no firm D call. V was pared by 6 bases and J by 7 bases, with 13 bases between. The CDR3 is made up of 14 amino acids. Germline CDR1 is MNHEY and CDR2 is SMNVEV (reference sequence).

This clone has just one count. The CDR3 DNA reads as TGTGCCACCAGCAGAGATTGGAGTAGCGGGGGGGCCGGTTCCCCCCACAATGAGCAGTTCTTC. It yields the protein CATSRDWSSGGAGSPHNEQFF. The gene calls are TRBV15 and TRBJ2-1, with TRBD2 identical over 11 bases. The V gene's germline CDR1 is LNHNV and CDR2 YYDKDF (reference sequence). The length of the CDR3 is 21 residues. V dropped 0 bases and J dropped 5; count of bases not matched to a gene: 18.

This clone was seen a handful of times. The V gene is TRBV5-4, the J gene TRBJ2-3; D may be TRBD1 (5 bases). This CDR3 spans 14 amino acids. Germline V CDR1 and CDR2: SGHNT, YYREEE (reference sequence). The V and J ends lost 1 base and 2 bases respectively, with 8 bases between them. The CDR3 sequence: CASSLIGVTDTQYF. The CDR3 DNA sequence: TGTGCCAGCAGCTTGATAGGGGTCACAGATACGCAGTATTTT.

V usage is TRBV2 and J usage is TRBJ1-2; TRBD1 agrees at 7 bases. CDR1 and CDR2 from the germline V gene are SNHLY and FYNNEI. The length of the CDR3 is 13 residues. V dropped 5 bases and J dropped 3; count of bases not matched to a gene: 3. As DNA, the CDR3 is TGTGCCAGCAGTAGAACAGGGGACTATGGCTACACCTTC. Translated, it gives CASSRTGDYGYTF.

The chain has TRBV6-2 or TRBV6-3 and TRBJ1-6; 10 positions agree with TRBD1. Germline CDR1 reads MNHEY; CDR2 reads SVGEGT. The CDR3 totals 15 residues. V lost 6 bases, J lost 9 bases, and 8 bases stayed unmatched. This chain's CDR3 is CASSRQTGGLSPLHF. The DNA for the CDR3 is TGTGCCAGCAGCCGCCAGACAGGGGGCCTTTCACCCCTCCACTTT.

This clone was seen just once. CDR3 sequence: CASKDSQSSNQPQHF. In DNA, the CDR3 is TGTGCCAGCAAGGACAGCCAATCTAGCAATCAGCCCCAGCATTTT. The rearrangement links TRBV19 to TRBJ1-5; D possibly corresponds to TRBD1 (6 bases). This CDR3 is 15 amino acids long. Germline V gives CDR1 LNHDA, CDR2 SQIVND (reference sequence). V was pared by 9 bases and J by 0 bases, with 15 bases between. The full variable domain, rest sourced from reference TRBV19 and TRBJ1-5, is DGGITQSPKYLFRKEGQNVTLSCEQNLNHDAMYWYRQDPGQGLRLIYYSQIVNDFQKGDIAEGYSVSREKKESFPLTVTSAQKNPTAFYLCASKDSQSSNQPQHFGDGTRLSIL.

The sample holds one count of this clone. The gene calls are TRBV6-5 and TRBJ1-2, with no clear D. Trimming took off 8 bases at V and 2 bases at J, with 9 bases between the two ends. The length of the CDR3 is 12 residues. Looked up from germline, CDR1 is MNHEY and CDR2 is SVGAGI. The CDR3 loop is CASGGHNYGYTF. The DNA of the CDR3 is TGTGCCAGCGGCGGTCACAACTATGGCTACACCTTC.

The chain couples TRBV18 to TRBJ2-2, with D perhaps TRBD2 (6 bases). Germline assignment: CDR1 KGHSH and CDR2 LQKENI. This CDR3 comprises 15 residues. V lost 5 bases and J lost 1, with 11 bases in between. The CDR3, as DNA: TGTGCCAGCTCAGGCGGGACGGAGAACACCGGGGAGCTGTTTTTT. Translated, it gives CASSGGTENTGELFF.

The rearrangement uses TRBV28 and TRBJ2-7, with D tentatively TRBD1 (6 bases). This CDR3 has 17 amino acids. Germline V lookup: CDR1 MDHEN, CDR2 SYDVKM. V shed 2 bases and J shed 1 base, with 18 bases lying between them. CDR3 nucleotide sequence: TGTGCCAGCAGTTTACGGGGCGTTGACAGGTTTTCCTACGAGCAGTACTTC. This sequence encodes CASSLRGVDRFSYEQYF.

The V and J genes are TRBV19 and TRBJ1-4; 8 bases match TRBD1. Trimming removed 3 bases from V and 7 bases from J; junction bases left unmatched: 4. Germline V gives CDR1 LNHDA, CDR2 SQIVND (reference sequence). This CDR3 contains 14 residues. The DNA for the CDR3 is TGTGCCAGTAGTATTCAGGGGGCCCCTGAAAAACTGTTTTTT. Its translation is CASSIQGAPEKLFF.

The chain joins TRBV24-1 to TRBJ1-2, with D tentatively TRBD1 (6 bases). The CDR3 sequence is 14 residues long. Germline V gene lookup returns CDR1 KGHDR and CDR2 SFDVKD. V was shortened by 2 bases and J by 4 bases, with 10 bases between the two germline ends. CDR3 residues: CATSDSDRFYGYTF. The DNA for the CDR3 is TGTGCCACCAGTGATTCGGACAGATTCTATGGCTACACCTTC.

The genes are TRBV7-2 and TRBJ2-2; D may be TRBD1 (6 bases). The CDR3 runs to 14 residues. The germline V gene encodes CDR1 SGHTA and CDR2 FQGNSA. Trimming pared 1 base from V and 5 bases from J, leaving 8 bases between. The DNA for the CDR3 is TGTGCCAGCAGCTTAGGAAGGGGGACCGGGGAGCTGTTTTTT. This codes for CASSLGRGTGELFF.

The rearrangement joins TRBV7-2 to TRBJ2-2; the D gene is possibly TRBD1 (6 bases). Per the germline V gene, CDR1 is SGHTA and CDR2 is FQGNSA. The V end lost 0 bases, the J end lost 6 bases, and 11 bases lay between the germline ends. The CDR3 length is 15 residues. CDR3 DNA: TGTGCCAGCAGCTTAGCGGGGGCGAGGGCCGGGGAGCTGTTTTTT. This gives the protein CASSLAGARAGELFF.

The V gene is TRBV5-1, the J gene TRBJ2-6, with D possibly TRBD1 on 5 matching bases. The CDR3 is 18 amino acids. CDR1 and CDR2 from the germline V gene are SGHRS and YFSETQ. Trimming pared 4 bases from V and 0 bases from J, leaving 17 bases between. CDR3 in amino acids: CASSADTTPLSGANVLTF. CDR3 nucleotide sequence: TGCGCCAGCAGCGCGGACACCACTCCCCTCTCTGGGGCCAACGTCCTGACTTTC. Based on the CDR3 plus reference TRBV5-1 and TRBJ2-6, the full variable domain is KAGVTQTPRYLIKTRGQQVTLSCSPISGHRSVSWYQQTPGQGLQFLFEYFSETQRNKGNFPGRFSGRQFSNSRSEMNVSTLELGDSALYLCASSADTTPLSGANVLTFGAGSRLTVL.

For the CDR3, the DNA is TGTGCCTGGGGGTCCGGGACAGGGTTATACACCTTC. It translates to CAWGSGTGLYTF. This chain joins TRBV30 and TRBJ1-2, with 9 bases lining up with TRBD1. The CDR3 contains 12 residues. V lost 5 bases to trimming and J lost 11 bases; unmatched junction nucleotides: 9. From germline, CDR1 is GTSNPN and CDR2 SVGIG (reference sequence). The full variable domain, with the rest looked up from reference TRBV30 and TRBJ1-2, is SQTIHQWPATLVQPVGSPLSLECTVEGTSNPNLYWYRQAAGRGLQLLFYSVGIGQISSEVPQNLSASRPQDRQFILSSKKLLLSDSGFYLCAWGSGTGLYTFGSGTRLTVV.